This is a list of T cell receptor beta chains from one sample in a study of post-analysis software for immune sequencing data. TCRdb redid the calling of the PCR reads with MiXCR, one entry per CDR3 protein. The table lists hundreds of thousands of distinct CDR3 sequences, 59% of them singletons. Sequencing used blood. All receptors come from a girl aged 2 to 9 with multiple sclerosis. Both conserved end residues are part of each CDR3. A D gene is named only where the DNA matches it firmly. The size entry is marked missing in some rows and otherwise reads once, few, many or a size class.

v_gene	d_gene	j_gene	abundance	CDR3nt	CDR3aa
TRBV5-1	TRBD1	TRBJ1-1	.	TGCGCCGGCAGCTTGAGACAGGGGGGCACTGAAGCTTTCTTT	CAGSLRQGGTEAFF
TRBV6-6	.	TRBJ1-2	.	TGTGCCGGCAGTTACGGCCAAGGCTATGGCTACACCTTC	CAGSYGQGYGYTF
TRBV5-5	TRBD2	TRBJ2-5	.	TGTGCCAGCGCAGATAGCGGGACACAAGAGACCCAGTACTTC	CASADSGTQETQYF
TRBV20-1	.	TRBJ2-7	.	TGCAGTGCGGAACCGGGAGAGCGATGGGGCGAGCAGTACTTC	CSAEPGERWGEQYF
TRBV6-5	.	TRBJ1-1	.	TGTGCCAGCTGCAGGGGAGTAAGCACTGAAGCTTTCTTT	CASCRGVSTEAFF
TRBV20-1	.	TRBJ2-3	few	TGCAGTGCTAGACCGGGACTTAAGCAGTATTTT	CSARPGLKQYF
TRBV7-7	.	TRBJ2-5	.	TGTGCCAGCAGCTTAGACAGGTTTGAGACCCAGTACTTC	CASSLDRFETQYF
TRBV5-1	TRBD1	TRBJ2-1	.	TGCGCCAGCCGACAGGGATTAGATGAGCAGTTCTTC	CASRQGLDEQFF
TRBV10-3	.	TRBJ2-3	.	TGTGCCATCAGTACTTCTCAGGGAATCGGGGGCACAGATACGCAGTATTTT	CAISTSQGIGGTDTQYF
TRBV6-5	TRBD2	TRBJ2-1	.	TGTGCCAGCAGTTCCCCGGGACTAGCGGGAGGGAAGGGTGAGCAGTTCTTC	CASSSPGLAGGKGEQFF
TRBV4-2	TRBD1	TRBJ2-1	few	TGTGCCAGCAGCCAAGAGGCAGGGGGCCGGAATGAGCAGTTCTTC	CASSQEAGGRNEQFF
TRBV6-2/TRBV6-3	.	TRBJ1-5	.	TGTGCCAGCAGTCCCCGGTTGGGGTACAATCAGCCCCAGCATTTT	CASSPRLGYNQPQHF
TRBV24-1	TRBD1	TRBJ2-4	.	TGTGCCACCGGGGGACAGGGTATTCTAGCCAAAAACATTCAGTACTTC	CATGGQGILAKNIQYF
TRBV20-1	TRBD2	TRBJ2-3	.	TGCAGTGCTAGAGATGATGCGGGAGGGCCAGATACGCAGTATTTT	CSARDDAGGPDTQYF
TRBV7-2	TRBD2	TRBJ2-3	.	TGTGCCAGCATCCCTAGCGGGGGCACAGATACGCAGTATTTT	CASIPSGGTDTQYF
TRBV6-5	.	TRBJ2-1	few	TGTGCCAGCAGTTACGGTCCCAACAATGAGCAGTTCTTC	CASSYGPNNEQFF
TRBV11-2	.	TRBJ1-6	.	TGTGCCAGCAGCTTGGGCAGGGACCATTCACCCCTCCACTTT	CASSLGRDHSPLHF
TRBV7-6	.	TRBJ2-3	.	TGTGCCAGCAGCTTAGTACCGAGCGCGGGTCCAGATACGCAGTATTTT	CASSLVPSAGPDTQYF
TRBV18	.	TRBJ1-2	few	TGTGCCAGCTCACAAGCTACACAGGGACACTATGGCTACACCTTC	CASSQATQGHYGYTF
TRBV4-2	.	TRBJ2-1	.	TGTGCCAGCAGCCAAGGTGGAGGGGGCCCCGCATCTGAGCAGTTCTTC	CASSQGGGGPASEQFF
TRBV3-1	.	TRBJ2-1	once	TGTGCCAGCAGCCAGCAACCCGCCCCTGGGAATGAGCAGTTCTTC	CASSQQPAPGNEQFF
TRBV5-5	.	TRBJ1-1	.	TGTGCCAGCAGCACACAGTTGAACACTGAAGCTTTCTTT	CASSTQLNTEAFF
TRBV12-3/TRBV12-4	TRBD1	TRBJ1-2	.	TGTGCCAGCAGTCAGGGGGCCGGTTATTACGGAGGGGGCTACACCTTC	CASSQGAGYYGGGYTF
TRBV4-1	TRBD1	TRBJ2-2	.	TGCGCCAGCAGCTACCTTCAGGGGGAGTACACCGGGGAGCTGTTTTTT	CASSYLQGEYTGELFF
TRBV7-2	TRBD2	TRBJ2-4	.	TGTGCCAGCAGCTTAGTGGAGTCTAGCGGCCGAAACATTCAGTACTTC	CASSLVESSGRNIQYF
TRBV4-2	TRBD2	TRBJ2-5	.	TGTGCCAACAGCCATAGGGAGGGAGAGACCCAGTACTTC	CANSHREGETQYF
TRBV7-8	.	TRBJ2-1	.	TGTGCCAGCAGCGCCTCCTTAGGGTCGACGGCCGAGTTCTTC	CASSASLGSTAEFF